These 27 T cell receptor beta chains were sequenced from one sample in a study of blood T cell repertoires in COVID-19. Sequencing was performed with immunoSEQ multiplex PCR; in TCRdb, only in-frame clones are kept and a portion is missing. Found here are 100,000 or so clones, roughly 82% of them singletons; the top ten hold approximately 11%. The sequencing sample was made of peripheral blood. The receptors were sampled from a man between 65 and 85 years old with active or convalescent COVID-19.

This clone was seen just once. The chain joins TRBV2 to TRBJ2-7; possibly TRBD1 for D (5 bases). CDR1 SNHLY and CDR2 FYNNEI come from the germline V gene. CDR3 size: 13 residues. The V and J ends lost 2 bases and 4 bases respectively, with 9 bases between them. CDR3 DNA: TGTGCCAGCAGTGAACGCAGGGTTTACGAGCAGTACTTC. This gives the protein CASSERRVYEQYF.

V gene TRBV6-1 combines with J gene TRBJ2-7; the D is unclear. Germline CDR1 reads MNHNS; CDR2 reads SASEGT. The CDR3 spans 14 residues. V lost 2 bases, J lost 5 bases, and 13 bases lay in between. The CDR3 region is CASSETVRVHEQYF. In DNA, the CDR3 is TGTGCCAGCAGTGAAACGGTGCGAGTCCACGAGCAGTACTTC.

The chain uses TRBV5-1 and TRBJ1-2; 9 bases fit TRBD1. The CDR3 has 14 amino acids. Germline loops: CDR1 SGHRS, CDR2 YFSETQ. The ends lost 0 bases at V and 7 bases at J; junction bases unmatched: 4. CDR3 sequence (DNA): TGCGCCAGCAGCTTGGGGGACAGGGTTTCTGGCTACACCTTC. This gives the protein CASSLGDRVSGYTF.

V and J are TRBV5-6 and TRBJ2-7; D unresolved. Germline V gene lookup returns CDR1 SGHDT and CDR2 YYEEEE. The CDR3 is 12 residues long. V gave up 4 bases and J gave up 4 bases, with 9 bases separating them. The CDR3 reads CASSVRPYEQYF. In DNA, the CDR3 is TGTGCCAGCAGCGTCAGGCCTTACGAGCAGTACTTC.

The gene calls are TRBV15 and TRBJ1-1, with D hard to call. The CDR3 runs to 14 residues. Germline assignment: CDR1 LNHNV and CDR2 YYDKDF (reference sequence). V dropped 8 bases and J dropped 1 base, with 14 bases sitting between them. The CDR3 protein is CATSRRDTNTEAFF. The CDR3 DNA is TGTGCCACCTCCCGTAGAGATACGAACACTGAAGCTTTCTTT.

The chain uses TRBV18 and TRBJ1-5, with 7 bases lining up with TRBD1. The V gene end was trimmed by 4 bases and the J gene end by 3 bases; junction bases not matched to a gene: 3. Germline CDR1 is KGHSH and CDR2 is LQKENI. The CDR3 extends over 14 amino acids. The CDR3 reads CASSRQGFNQPQHF. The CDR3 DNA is TGTGCCAGCTCACGACAGGGTTTCAATCAGCCCCAGCATTTT.

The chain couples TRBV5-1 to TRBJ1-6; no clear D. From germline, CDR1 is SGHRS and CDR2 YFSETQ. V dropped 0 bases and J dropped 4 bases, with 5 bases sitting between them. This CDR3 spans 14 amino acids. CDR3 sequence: CASSLGLYNSPLHF. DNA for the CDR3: TGCGCCAGCAGCTTGGGCCTATATAATTCACCCCTCCACTTT. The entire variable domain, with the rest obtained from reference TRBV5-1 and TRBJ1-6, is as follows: KAGVTQTPRYLIKTRGQQVTLSCSPISGHRSVSWYQQTPGQGLQFLFEYFSETQRNKGNFPGRFSGRQFSNSRSEMNVSTLELGDSALYLCASSLGLYNSPLHFGNGTRLTVT.

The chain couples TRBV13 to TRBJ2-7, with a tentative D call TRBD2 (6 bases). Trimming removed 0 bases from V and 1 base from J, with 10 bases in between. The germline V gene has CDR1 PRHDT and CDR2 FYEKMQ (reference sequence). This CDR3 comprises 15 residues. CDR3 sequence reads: CASSLGGTASYEQYF. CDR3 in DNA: TGTGCCAGCAGCTTAGGGGGGACTGCTTCCTACGAGCAGTACTTC. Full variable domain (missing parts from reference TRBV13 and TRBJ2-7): AAGVIQSPRHLIKEKRETATLKCYPIPRHDTVYWYQQGPGQDPQFLISFYEKMQSDKGSIPDRFSAQQFSDYHSELNMSSLELGDSALYFCASSLGGTASYEQYFGPGTRLTVT.

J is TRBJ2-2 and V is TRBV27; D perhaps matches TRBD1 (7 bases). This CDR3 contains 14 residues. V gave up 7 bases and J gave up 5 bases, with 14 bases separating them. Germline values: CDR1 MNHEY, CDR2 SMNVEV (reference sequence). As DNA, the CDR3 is TGTGCCAGCACCGACAGGGAGGAGACCGGGGAGCTGTTTTTT. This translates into CASTDREETGELFF.

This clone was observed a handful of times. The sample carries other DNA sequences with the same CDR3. DNA of the CDR3: TGTGCCAGCAGCCCCGGGACAGGGGGGGAAGCTTTCTTT. Its protein is CASSPGTGGEAFF. The genes are TRBV7-3 and TRBJ1-1; 11 nucleotides align to TRBD1. Trimming took 5 bases from V and 8 from J; bases not matched to a gene: 4. Germline CDR1 reads SGHTA; CDR2 reads FQGTGA. The CDR3 runs 13 residues.

The CDR3, as DNA: TGTGCCAGCAGCTATGACAGGGCCGCAGCTTTCTTT. Its protein is CASSYDRAAAFF. The V and J genes are TRBV25-1 and TRBJ1-1, with 7 bases matching TRBD1. The trim removed 6 bases at V and 10 bases at J, leaving 8 bases unmatched. From germline, CDR1 is MGHDK and CDR2 SYGVNS. The CDR3 is 12 residues long.

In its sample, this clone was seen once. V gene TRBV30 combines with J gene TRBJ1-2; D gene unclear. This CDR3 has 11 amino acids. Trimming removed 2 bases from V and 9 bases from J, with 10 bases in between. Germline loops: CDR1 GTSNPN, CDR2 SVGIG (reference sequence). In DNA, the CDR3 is TGTGCCTGGAGTTTCCTGACTCGCTACACCTTC. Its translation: CAWSFLTRYTF.

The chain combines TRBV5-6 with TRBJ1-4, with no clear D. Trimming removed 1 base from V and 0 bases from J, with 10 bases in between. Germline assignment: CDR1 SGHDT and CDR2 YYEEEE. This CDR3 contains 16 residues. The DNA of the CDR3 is TGTGCCAGCAGCTTGTCGGGAGCCGCAACTAATGAAAAACTGTTTTTT. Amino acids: CASSLSGAATNEKLFF.

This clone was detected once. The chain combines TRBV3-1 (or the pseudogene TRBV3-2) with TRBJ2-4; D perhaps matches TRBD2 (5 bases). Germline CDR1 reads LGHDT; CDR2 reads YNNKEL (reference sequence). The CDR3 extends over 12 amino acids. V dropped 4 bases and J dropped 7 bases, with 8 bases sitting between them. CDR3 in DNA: TGTGCCAGCAGCCTCCAGCGGAACATTCAGTACTTC. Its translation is CASSLQRNIQYF.

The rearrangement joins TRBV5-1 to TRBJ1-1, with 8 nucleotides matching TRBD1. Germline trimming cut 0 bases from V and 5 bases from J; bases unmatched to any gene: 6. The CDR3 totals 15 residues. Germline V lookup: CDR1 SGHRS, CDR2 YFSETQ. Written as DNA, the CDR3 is TGCGCCAGCAGCTTGGAGTCCAGGGGGCTGACTGAAGCTTTCTTT. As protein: CASSLESRGLTEAFF.

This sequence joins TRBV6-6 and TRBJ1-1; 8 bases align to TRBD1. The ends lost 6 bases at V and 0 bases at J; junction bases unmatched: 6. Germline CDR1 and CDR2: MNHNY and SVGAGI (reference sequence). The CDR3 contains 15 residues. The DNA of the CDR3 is TGTGCCAGCAGGGACCGGGACAGGTTGAACACTGAAGCTTTCTTT. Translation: CASRDRDRLNTEAFF.

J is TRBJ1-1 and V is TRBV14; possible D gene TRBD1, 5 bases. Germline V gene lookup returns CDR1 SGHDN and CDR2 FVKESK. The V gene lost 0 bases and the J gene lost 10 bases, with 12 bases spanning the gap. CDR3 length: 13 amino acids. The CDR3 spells CASSQEAGRVAFF. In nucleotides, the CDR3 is TGTGCCAGCAGCCAAGAAGCGGGGCGGGTAGCTTTCTTT.

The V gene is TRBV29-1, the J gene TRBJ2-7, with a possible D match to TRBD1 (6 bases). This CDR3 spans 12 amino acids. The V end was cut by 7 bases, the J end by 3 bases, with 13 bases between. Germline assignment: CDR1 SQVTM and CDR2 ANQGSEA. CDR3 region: CSGIRDNYEQYF. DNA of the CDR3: TGCAGCGGGATCCGGGACAACTACGAGCAGTACTTC.

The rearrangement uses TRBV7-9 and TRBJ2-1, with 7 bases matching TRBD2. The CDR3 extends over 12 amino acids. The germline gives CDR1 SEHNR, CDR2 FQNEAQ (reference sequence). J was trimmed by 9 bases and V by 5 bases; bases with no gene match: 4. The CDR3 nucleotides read TGTGCCAGCAGCCCCGGGGGGATTGAGCAGTTCTTC. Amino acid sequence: CASSPGGIEQFF.

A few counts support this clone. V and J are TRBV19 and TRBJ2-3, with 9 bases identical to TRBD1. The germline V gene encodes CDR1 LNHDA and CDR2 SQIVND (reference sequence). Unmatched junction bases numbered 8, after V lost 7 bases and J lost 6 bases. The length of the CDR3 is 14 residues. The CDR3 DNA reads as TGTGCCAGTACCCGGACAGGGGCAGGGGATACGCAGTATTTT. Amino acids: CASTRTGAGDTQYF.

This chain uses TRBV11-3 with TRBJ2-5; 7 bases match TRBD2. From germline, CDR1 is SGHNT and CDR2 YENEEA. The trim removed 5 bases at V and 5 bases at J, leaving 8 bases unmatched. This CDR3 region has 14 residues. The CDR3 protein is CASSPPGRGETQYF. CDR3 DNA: TGTGCCAGCAGCCCTCCTGGGCGGGGGGAGACCCAGTACTTC.

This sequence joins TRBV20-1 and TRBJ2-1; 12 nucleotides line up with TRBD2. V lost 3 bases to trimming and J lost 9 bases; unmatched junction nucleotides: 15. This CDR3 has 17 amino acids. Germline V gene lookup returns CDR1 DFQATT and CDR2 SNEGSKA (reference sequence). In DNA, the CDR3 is TGCAGTGCTAGTTCCCACCTAGCGGGGGGGAGGTTAGGTGAGCAGTTCTTC. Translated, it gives CSASSHLAGGRLGEQFF.

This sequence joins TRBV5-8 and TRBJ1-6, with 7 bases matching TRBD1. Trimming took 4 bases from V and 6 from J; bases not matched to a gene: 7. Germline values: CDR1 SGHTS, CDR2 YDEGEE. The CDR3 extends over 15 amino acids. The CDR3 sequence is CASSPYRGANSPLHF. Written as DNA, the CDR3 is TGTGCCAGCAGCCCCTACAGGGGAGCTAATTCACCCCTCCACTTT.

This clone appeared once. In nucleotides, the CDR3 is TGTGCCAGCAGCCCCGGGACAGGCTATGGCTACACCTTC. Translated, it gives CASSPGTGYGYTF. V and J are TRBV9 and TRBJ1-2, with TRBD1 matching over 8 bases. The junction had 3 bases not matched to a gene; V was cut back by 4 bases and J by 4 bases. CDR1 is SGDLS, CDR2 YYNGEE, per germline. This CDR3 is 13 amino acids long.

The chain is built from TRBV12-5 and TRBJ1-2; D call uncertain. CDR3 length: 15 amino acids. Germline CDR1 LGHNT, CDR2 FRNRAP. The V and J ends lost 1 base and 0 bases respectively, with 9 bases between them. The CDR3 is CASGLGRGPNYGYTF. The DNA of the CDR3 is TGTGCTAGTGGTTTGGGTAGAGGTCCTAACTATGGCTACACCTTC.

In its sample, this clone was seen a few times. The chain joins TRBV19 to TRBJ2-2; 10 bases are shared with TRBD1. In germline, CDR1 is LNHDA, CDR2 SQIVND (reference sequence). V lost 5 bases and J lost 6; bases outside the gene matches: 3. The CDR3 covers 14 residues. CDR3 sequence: CASSWGQGPGELFF. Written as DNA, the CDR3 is TGTGCCAGTAGTTGGGGACAGGGGCCCGGGGAGCTGTTTTTT.

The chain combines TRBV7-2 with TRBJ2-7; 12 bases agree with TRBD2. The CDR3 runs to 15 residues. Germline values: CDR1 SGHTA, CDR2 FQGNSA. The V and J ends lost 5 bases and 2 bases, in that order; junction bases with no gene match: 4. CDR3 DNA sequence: TGTGCCAGCAGCACTCCTAGCGGGGGGGCCTACGAGCAGTACTTC. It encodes CASSTPSGGAYEQYF.